One and the same sample provided the 17 T cell receptor beta chains below, sequenced in a study of T-cell memory formation after mild COVID-19. TCRdb re-called the 5' RACE reads through MiXCR, storing one row per CDR3 protein. The sample lists approximately 490,000 distinct CDR3 sequences, roughly 22% occurring once. Material for sequencing was PBMCs or a T cell subset sorted from them (not recorded which). These receptors all stem from an adult woman who had mild COVID-19 (a few samples of this study predate the infection). Cell type and time point are not known.

This chain links TRBV4-1 with TRBJ2-7; the D gene is possibly TRBD1 (5 bases). The V end lost 8 bases, the J end lost 5 bases, and 16 bases lay between the germline ends. This CDR3 has 13 residues. Germline V gives CDR1 MGHRA, CDR2 YSYEKL. CDR3 in DNA: TGCGCCAGCGCAAGGGGTTTTCTGGACGAGCAGTACTTC. As protein: CASARGFLDEQYF.

This chain links TRBV6-2 or TRBV6-3 with TRBJ1-1, with 9 bases that match TRBD1. V shed 6 bases, J shed 3 bases, and the junction held 8 bases outside the gene matches. The CDR3 runs 15 residues. Germline CDR1 MNHEY, CDR2 SVGEGT. The DNA of the CDR3 is TGTGCCAGCAGCCCCCGGGACAGGGTTTACACTGAAGCTTTCTTT. It specifies CASSPRDRVYTEAFF.

This clonotype was recorded many times. The V call is TRBV3-1, the J call TRBJ1-1, with D tentatively TRBD1 (6 bases). The CDR3 spans 14 residues. V lost 6 bases and J lost 0, with 11 bases in between. CDR1 is LGHDT, CDR2 YNNKEL, per germline (reference sequence). As DNA, the CDR3 is TGTGCCAGCAGTCCCGGGACACTGAACACTGAAGCTTTCTTT. Protein product: CASSPGTLNTEAFF.

This clonotype has at least ten counts. This chain joins TRBV5-1 and TRBJ2-3; D might be TRBD2 (5 bases). The CDR3 has 14 amino acids. V was pared by 4 bases and J by 4 bases, with 13 bases between. Germline V lookup: CDR1 SGHRS, CDR2 YFSETQ. This chain's CDR3 is CASSAGPGADTQYF. The CDR3 DNA sequence: TGCGCCAGCAGCGCCGGGCCCGGGGCAGATACGCAGTATTTT.

As regards this clonotype: Compared with germline, one end of the junction differs, possibly owing to a read error. The V call is TRBV7-9, the J call TRBJ2-2, with TRBD2 matching over 8 bases. Germline V gene data show CDR1 as SEHNR and CDR2 as FQNEAQ (reference sequence). The CDR3 has 15 amino acids. The CDR3 protein is CSSSLATSETGELFF. The CDR3 DNA reads as TGTTCCAGCAGCTTAGCGACTAGCGAAACCGGGGAGCTGTTTTTT.

This rearrangement joins TRBV2 to TRBJ2-2, with 9 bases that match TRBD1. This CDR3 is 15 amino acids long. After removal of 4 bases from V and 3 bases from J, the junction contained 3 bases not matched to a gene. Germline V gene lookup returns CDR1 SNHLY and CDR2 FYNNEI. The CDR3 nucleotides read TGTGCCAGCAGTGCGGACAGGGGCGACACCGGGGAGCTGTTTTTT. Translated: CASSADRGDTGELFF.

This clonotype was seen only a few times. The CDR3: CAIRPDRANYGYTF. CDR3 coding DNA: TGTGCCATCAGGCCTGACAGAGCTAACTATGGCTACACCTTC. The chain joins TRBV10-3 to TRBJ1-2; tentatively, D is TRBD1 (5 bases). Germline lookup yields CDR1 ENHRY and CDR2 SYGVKD. The CDR3 runs to 14 residues. The V and J ends lost 6 bases and 0 bases respectively, with 11 bases between them.

The chain is built from TRBV7-6 and TRBJ2-3; 9 bases fit TRBD1. Trimming took 5 bases from V and 12 from J; bases not matched to a gene: 6. The germline V gene encodes CDR1 SGHVS and CDR2 FNYEAQ. The CDR3 consists of 12 residues. As DNA, the CDR3 is TGTGCCAGCAGCCCCCGGGACAGGGTACAGTATTTT. It encodes CASSPRDRVQYF.

This clonotype occurred a few times. The chain carries TRBV19 and TRBJ1-1; weak D call: TRBD1 (6 bases). CDR3 length equals 14 residues. The germline V gene has CDR1 LNHDA and CDR2 SQIVND (reference sequence). V shed 5 bases and J shed 1 base, with 11 bases lying between them. The DNA of the CDR3 is TGTGCCAGTAGTTGGGGGACACGGAACACTGAAGCTTTCTTT. Protein: CASSWGTRNTEAFF.

This clonotype was counted once. The V and J genes are TRBV4-1 and TRBJ1-1, with a possible D match to TRBD1 (6 bases). This CDR3 has 14 amino acids. Trimming shortened V by 0 bases and J by 4 bases, and 9 bases separated the two germline ends. CDR1 MGHRA and CDR2 YSYEKL come from the germline V gene. CDR3 amino acids: CASSQDAGATEAFF. The CDR3 region has the DNA TGCGCCAGCAGCCAAGACGCAGGGGCCACTGAAGCTTTCTTT.

This clonotype appeared a few times. J is TRBJ2-5 and V is TRBV20-1; D gene unclear. V dropped 6 bases and J dropped 1 base, with 15 bases sitting between them. The CDR3 loop spans 14 amino acids. Looked up from germline, CDR1 is DFQATT and CDR2 is SNEGSKA (reference sequence). Here the CDR3 DNA reads TGCAGTGCGGTTTCTACGGGTCTCCAAGAGACCCAGTACTTC. Translation gives CSAVSTGLQETQYF.

This rearrangement joins TRBV9 to TRBJ2-1; D is unclear. V lost 4 bases to trimming and J lost 5 bases, with 16 bases between them. This CDR3 spans 15 amino acids. The germline V gene encodes CDR1 SGDLS and CDR2 YYNGEE. The CDR3 nucleotides read TGTGCCAGCAGCCCCGTAAGCCGGAAAGACAATGAGCAGTTCTTC. It encodes CASSPVSRKDNEQFF.

This clonotype was found many times. The chain recombines TRBV6-5 with TRBJ1-5; 7 bases match TRBD1. CDR1 and CDR2 (germline): MNHEY, SVGAGI. V dropped 6 bases and J dropped 11; count of bases not matched to a gene: 13. The CDR3 has 14 amino acids. The CDR3 protein is CASSLDRDRVTQHF. The CDR3 DNA follows: TGTGCCAGCAGCCTTGACAGGGACCGCGTGACCCAGCATTTT.

This clonotype turned up a few times. The chain carries TRBV6-5 and TRBJ2-1; the D is unclear. V was cut by 2 bases and J by 10 bases, with 6 bases left in between. The CDR3 has 11 amino acids. The germline V gene encodes CDR1 MNHEY and CDR2 SVGAGI. In DNA, the CDR3 is TGTGCCAGCAGTTACGGACGGGAGCAGTTCTTC. Its protein product is CASSYGREQFF.

The gene calls are TRBV5-1 and TRBJ2-3, with D possibly TRBD1 on 6 matching bases. Germline V lookup: CDR1 SGHRS, CDR2 YFSETQ. This CDR3 spans 15 amino acids. V lost 4 bases and J lost 2, with 14 bases in between. CDR3 DNA: TGCGCCAGCAGCCCCGACAGGTCCCACACAGATACGCAGTATTTT. Its protein is CASSPDRSHTDTQYF.

A few counts support this clonotype. The J gene is TRBJ2-7, the V gene TRBV3-1; 7 nucleotides match TRBD1. Unmatched junction bases numbered 6, after V lost 1 base and J lost 6 bases. CDR3 length: 14 amino acids. Germline assignment: CDR1 LGHDT and CDR2 YNNKEL (reference sequence). The CDR3 here is CASSQGGQLAEQYF. In DNA, the CDR3 is TGTGCCAGCAGCCAAGGGGGACAGTTGGCCGAGCAGTACTTC.

The V gene is TRBV30, the J gene TRBJ2-7; 7 bases are shared with TRBD1. The V and J ends lost 2 bases and 2 bases, in that order; junction bases with no gene match: 6. Per the germline V gene, CDR1 is GTSNPN and CDR2 is SVGIG (reference sequence). This CDR3 contains 14 residues. For the CDR3, the DNA is TGTGCCTGGAGTAGCGACAGGGAACCCTACGAGCAGTACTTC. It translates to CAWSSDREPYEQYF.